This TCR beta chain was documented in a study of cytomegalovirus exposure and HLA in healthy donors. Study results and limitations: Apparent HLA restriction characterized most CMV-associated TCR beta chains in a later analysis. In an earlier analysis, most TCR beta V segments were productive about 87% or about 30% of the time. DRB1 had the most TCR associations and HLA-C the fewest, a later analysis found, with rates varying by HLA locus.

13 Jbeta primers and 60 Vbeta primers were used for the PCR. Measured with immunoSEQ multiplex PCR; TCRdb has only the in-frame clones, and not every one. This repertoire shows 150,000 to 200,000 clones, around 79% found once; its top ten account for approximately 2.4%. Note on this clone: What it binds is not known.

This CDR3 contains 16 residues. Trimming at V came to 4 bases and at J to 2 bases, leaving 7 bases not matched to a gene. Germline CDR1 reads SQVTM; CDR2 reads ANQGSEA. Material: PBMCs. The chain recombines TRBV29-1 with TRBJ2-3, with 12 bases aligning to TRBD2. This TCR derives from a female donor in good health and CMV-seronegative. CDR3 in DNA: TGCAGCGTTGGCCGTCTAGCGGGAGGGCCCACAGATACGCAGTATTTT. Amino acid sequence: CSVGRLAGGPTDTQYF.